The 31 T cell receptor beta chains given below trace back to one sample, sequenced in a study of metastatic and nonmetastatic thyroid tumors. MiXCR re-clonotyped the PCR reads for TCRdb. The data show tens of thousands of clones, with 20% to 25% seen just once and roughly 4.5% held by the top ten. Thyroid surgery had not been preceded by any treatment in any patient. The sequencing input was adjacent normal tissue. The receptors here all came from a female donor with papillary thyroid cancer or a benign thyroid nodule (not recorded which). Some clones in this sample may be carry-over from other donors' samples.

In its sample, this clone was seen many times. The chain's CDR3 is CASSIRQGSGQPQHF. In DNA, the CDR3 is TGTGCCAGTAGTATTCGACAGGGCTCGGGGCAGCCCCAGCATTTT. This chain links TRBV19 with TRBJ1-5; 7 positions agree with TRBD1. CDR3 size: 15 residues. With V trimmed by 3 bases and J by 7 bases, 9 bases remained unmatched. Germline-derived CDR1 and CDR2 are LNHDA and SQIVND (reference sequence).

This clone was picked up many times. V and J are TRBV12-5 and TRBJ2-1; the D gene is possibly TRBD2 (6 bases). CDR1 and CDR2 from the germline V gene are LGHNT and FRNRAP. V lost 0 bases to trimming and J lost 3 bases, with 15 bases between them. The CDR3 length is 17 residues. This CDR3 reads CASGLVLREALYNEQFF. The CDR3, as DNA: TGTGCTAGTGGTTTGGTATTGAGGGAGGCCCTCTACAATGAGCAGTTCTTC.

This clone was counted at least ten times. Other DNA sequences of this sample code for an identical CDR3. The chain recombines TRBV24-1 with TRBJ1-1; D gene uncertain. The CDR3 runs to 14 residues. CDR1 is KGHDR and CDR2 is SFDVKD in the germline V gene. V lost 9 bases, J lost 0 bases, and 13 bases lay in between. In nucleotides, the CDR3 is TGTGCCACCGGTCGGCTTCAACTGAACACTGAAGCTTTCTTT. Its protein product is CATGRLQLNTEAFF.

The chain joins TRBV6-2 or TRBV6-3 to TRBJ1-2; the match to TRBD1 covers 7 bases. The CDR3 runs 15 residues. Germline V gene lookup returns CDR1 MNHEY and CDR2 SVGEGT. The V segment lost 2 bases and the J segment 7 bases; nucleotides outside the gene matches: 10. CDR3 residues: CASSYKSGGTCGYTF. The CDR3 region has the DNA TGTGCCAGCAGTTACAAGTCAGGGGGAACGTGTGGCTACACCTTC.

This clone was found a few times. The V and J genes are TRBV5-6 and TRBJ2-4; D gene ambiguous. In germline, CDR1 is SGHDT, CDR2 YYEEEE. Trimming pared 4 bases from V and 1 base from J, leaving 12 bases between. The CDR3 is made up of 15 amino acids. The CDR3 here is CASSLNGVAKNIQYF. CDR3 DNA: TGTGCCAGCAGCCTTAATGGGGTCGCCAAAAACATTCAGTACTTC.

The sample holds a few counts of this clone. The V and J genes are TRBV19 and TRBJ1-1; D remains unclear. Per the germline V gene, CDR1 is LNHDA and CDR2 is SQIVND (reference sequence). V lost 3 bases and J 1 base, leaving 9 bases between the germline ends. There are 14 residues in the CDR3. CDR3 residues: CASSMQSKNTEAFF. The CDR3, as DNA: TGTGCCAGTAGTATGCAGAGTAAGAACACTGAAGCTTTCTTT. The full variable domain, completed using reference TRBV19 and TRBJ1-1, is DGGITQSPKYLFRKEGQNVTLSCEQNLNHDAMYWYRQDPGQGLRLIYYSQIVNDFQKGDIAEGYSVSREKKESFPLTVTSAQKNPTAFYLCASSMQSKNTEAFFGQGTRLTVV.

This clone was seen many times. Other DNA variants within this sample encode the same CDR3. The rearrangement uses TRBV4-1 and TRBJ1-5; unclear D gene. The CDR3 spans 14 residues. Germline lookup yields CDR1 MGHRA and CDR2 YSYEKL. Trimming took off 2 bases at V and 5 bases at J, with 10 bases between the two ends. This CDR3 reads CASSQLGSDQPQHF. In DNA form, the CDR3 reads TGCGCCAGCAGCCAACTGGGTTCTGATCAGCCCCAGCATTTT.

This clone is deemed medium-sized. CDR3: CASSDIAYNEQFF. The CDR3 DNA reads as TGTGCCAGCAGTGATATAGCTTACAATGAGCAGTTCTTC. V gene TRBV2 combines with J gene TRBJ2-1; D not resolved. The CDR3 totals 13 residues. V lost 3 bases and J 4 bases, leaving 7 bases between the germline ends. Germline V gene data show CDR1 as SNHLY and CDR2 as FYNNEI.

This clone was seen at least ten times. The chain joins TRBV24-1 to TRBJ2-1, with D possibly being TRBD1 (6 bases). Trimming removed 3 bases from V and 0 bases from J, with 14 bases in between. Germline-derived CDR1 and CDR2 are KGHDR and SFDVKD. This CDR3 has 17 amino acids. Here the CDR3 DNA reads TGTGCCACCAGTGATCCTGGGACATCCAACTCCTACAATGAGCAGTTCTTC. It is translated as CATSDPGTSNSYNEQFF.

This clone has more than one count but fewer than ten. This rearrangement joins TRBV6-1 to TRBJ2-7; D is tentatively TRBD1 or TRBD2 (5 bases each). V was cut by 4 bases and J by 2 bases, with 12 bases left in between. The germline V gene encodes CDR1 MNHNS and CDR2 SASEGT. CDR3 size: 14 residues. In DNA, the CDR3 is TGTGCCAGCAGTGTCATAGTGGGACCCTACGAGCAGTACTTC. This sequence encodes CASSVIVGPYEQYF.

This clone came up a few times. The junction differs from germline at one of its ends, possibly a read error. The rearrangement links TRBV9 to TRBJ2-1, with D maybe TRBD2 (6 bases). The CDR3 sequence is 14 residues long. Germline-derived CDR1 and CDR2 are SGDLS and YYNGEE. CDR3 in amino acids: CVSSGWLMDGEQFF. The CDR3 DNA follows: TGTGTCAGCAGCGGGTGGCTCATGGACGGTGAGCAGTTCTTC.

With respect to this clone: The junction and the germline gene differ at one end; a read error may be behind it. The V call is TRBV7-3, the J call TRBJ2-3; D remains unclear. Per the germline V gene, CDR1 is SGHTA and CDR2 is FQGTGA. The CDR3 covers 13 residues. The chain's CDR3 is CTSRLFGTDTQYF. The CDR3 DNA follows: TGTACCAGCAGATTGTTCGGCACAGATACGCAGTATTTT.

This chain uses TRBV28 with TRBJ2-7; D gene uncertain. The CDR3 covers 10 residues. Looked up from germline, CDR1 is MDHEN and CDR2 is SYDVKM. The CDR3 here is CVIGTYEQYF. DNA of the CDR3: TGTGTCATCGGTACCTACGAGCAGTACTTC.

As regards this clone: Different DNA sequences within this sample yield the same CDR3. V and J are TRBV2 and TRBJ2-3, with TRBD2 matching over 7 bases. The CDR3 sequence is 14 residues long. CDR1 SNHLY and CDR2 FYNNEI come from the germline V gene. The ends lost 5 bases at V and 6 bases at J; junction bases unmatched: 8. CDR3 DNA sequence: TGTGCCAGCAGTCCCTCTAGCGGCTACGATACGCAGTATTTT. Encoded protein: CASSPSSGYDTQYF.

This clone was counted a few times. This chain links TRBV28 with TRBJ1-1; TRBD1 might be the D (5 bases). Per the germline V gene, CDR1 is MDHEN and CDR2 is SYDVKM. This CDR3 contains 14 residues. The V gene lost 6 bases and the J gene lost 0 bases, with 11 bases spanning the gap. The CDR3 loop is CASSRETVNTEAFF. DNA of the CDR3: TGTGCCAGCAGCCGGGAGACAGTGAACACTGAAGCTTTCTTT.

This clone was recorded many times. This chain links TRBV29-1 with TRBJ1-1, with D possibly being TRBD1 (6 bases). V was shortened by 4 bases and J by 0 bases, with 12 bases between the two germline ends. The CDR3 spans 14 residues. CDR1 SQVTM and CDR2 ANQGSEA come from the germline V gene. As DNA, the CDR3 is TGCAGCGTTGGGCCGGGACAAGTGAACACTGAAGCTTTCTTT. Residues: CSVGPGQVNTEAFF.

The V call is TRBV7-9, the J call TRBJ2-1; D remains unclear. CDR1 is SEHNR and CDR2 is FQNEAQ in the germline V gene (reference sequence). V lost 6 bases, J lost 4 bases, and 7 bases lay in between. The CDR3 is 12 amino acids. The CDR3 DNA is TGTGCCAGCAGATTCATATACAATGAGCAGTTCTTC. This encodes CASRFIYNEQFF.

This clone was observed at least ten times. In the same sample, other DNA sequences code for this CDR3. CDR3 protein: CASSTRGGMNTEAFF. CDR3 nucleotides: TGTGCCAGCAGCACCAGGGGCGGGATGAACACTGAAGCTTTCTTT. The chain joins TRBV11-2 to TRBJ1-1; the D gene is possibly TRBD1 (6 bases). V was clipped by 5 bases and J by 0 bases, with 13 bases between them. This CDR3 is built from 15 residues. Per germline, CDR1 SGHAT and CDR2 FQNNGV.

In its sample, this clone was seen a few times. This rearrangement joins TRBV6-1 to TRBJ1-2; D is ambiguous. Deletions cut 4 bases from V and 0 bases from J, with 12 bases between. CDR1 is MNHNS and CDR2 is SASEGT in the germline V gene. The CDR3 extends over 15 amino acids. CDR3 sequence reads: CASSGQSGANYGYTF. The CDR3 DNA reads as TGTGCCAGCAGTGGCCAGTCGGGAGCTAACTATGGCTACACCTTC.

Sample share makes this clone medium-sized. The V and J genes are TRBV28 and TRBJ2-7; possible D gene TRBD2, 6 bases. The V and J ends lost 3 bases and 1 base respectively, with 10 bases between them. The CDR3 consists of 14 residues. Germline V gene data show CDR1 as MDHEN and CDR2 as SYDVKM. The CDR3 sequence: CASSFRDFSYEQYF. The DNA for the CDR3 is TGTGCCAGCAGTTTCCGGGACTTTTCCTACGAGCAGTACTTC.

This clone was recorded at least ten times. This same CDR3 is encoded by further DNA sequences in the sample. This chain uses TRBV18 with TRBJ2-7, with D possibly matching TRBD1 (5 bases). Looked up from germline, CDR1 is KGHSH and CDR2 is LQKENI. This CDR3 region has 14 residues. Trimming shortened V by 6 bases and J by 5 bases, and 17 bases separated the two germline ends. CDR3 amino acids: CASSPTGVLNEQYF. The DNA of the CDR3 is TGTGCCAGCTCGCCAACAGGCGTTCTGAACGAGCAGTACTTC. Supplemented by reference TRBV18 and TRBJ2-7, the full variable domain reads NAGVMQNPRHLVRRRGQEARLRCSPMKGHSHVYWYRQLPEEGLKFMVYLQKENIIDESGMPKERFSAEFPKEGPSILRIQQVVRGDSAAYFCASSPTGVLNEQYFGPGTRLTVT.

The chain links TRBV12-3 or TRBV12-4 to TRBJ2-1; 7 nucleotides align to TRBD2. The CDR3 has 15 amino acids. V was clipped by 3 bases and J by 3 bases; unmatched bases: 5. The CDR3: CASSFGGRDYNEQFF. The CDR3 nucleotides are TGTGCCAGCAGTTTTGGAGGGAGGGACTACAATGAGCAGTTCTTC.

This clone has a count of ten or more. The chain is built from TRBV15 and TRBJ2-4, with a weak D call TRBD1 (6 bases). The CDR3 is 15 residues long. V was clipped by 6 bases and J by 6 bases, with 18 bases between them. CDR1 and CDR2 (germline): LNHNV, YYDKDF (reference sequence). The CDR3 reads CATSFPLGDINIQYF. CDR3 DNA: TGTGCCACCAGTTTTCCCCTTGGGGACATAAACATTCAGTACTTC. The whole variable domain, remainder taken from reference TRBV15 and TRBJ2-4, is DAMVIQNPRYQVTQFGKPVTLSCSQTLNHNVMYWYQQKSSQAPKLLFHYYDKDFNNEADTPDNFQSRRPNTSFCFLDIRSPGLGDTAMYLCATSFPLGDINIQYFGAGTRLSVL.

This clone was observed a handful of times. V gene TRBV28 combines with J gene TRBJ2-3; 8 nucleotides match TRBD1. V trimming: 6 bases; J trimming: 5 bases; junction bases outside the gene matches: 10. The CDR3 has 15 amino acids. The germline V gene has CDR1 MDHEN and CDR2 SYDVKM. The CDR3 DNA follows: TGTGCCAGCAGGCTCCGGGACAGGCCTTTAGATACGCAGTATTTT. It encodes CASRLRDRPLDTQYF.

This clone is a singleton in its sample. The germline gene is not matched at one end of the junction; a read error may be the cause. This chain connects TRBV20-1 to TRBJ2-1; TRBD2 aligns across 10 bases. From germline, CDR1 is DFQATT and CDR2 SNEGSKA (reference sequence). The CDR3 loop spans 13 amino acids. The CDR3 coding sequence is TGCAGAGCTAGTGGGACTAGCGACAATGAGCAGTTCTTC. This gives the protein CRASGTSDNEQFF.

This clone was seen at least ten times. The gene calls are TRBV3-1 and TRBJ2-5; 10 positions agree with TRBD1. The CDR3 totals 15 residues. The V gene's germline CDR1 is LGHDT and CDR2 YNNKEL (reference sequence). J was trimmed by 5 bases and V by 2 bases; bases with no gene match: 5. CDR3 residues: CASSQLTGGGETQYF. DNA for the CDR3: TGTGCCAGCAGCCAACTGACAGGGGGCGGCGAGACCCAGTACTTC.

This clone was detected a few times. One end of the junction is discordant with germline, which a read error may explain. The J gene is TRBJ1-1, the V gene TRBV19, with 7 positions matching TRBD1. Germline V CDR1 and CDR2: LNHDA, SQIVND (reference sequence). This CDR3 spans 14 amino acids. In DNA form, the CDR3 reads TGTGCCAGCAGACGGACAGGTATGAACACTGAAGCTCTCTTT. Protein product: CASRRTGMNTEALF.

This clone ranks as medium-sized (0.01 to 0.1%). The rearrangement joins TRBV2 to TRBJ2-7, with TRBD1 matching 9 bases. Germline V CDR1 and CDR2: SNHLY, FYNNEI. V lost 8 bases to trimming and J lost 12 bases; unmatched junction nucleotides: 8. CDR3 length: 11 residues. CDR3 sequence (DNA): TGTGCCAGCGCGGACAGGGGCTGGCGGTACTTC. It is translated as CASADRGWRYF.

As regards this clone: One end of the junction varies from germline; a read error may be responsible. As DNA, the CDR3 is TGCGCCATCAGTGAGTGGTCCTGGGACTCGGCCTACGAGCAGTACTTC. Its translation: CAISEWSWDSAYEQYF. The chain links TRBV10-3 to TRBJ2-7, with D maybe TRBD2 (6 bases). Germline V gene lookup returns CDR1 ENHRY and CDR2 SYGVKD. The CDR3 loop spans 16 amino acids.

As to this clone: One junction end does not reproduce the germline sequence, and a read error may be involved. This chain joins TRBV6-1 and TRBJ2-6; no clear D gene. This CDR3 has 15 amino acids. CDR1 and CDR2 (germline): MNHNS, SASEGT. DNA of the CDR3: TGTGCCAGCGGTGCTCCCAACTCTGGGGTCAACGTCCTGACTTTC. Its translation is CASGAPNSGVNVLTF.

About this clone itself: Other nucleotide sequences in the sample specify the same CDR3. The CDR3 is CASRPELLTGELFF. The DNA of the CDR3 is TGTGCCAGCAGGCCGGAACTTCTCACAGGGGAGCTGTTTTTT. The gene calls are TRBV5-4 and TRBJ2-2; no firm D call. CDR1 and CDR2 (germline): SGHNT, YYREEE (reference sequence). This CDR3 is built from 14 residues. V lost 5 bases and J 8 bases, leaving 16 bases between the germline ends.